This record concerns one T cell receptor beta chain sequence. What it binds is not known. Germline V CDR1 and CDR2: SGHAT, FQDESV (reference sequence). CDR3 length: 15 residues. Trimming removed 5 bases from V and 5 bases from J; junction bases left unmatched: 4. None of the patients had undergone any treatment ahead of thyroid surgery. This sample is drawn from a study of metastatic and nonmetastatic thyroid tumors. Findings and caveats of the study: When malignant thyroid tumors were compared with benign nodules, TCR beta diversity was reportedly significantly higher in the malignant tumors. This held in both blood and tumor samples.

In the original processing: A classifier for distant metastasis in papillary thyroid cancer was constructed using CDR3 differences observed across clinicopathological groups. TCRdb called clones again from the PCR reads with MiXCR. The V and J calls follow TCRdb's processing rather than the paper's. The sample includes roughly 40,000 clones, about 16% of them seen just once. The TCR comes from a female donor with papillary thyroid cancer or a benign thyroid nodule (not recorded which). Some clones in this sample may be carry-over from other donors' samples. This rearrangement joins TRBV11-1 to TRBJ2-3; 13 nucleotides match TRBD2. Sequencing was done on a sample of blood. The CDR3 DNA reads as TGTGCCAGCAGCCTACTAGCGGGAGGGGTAGATACGCAGTATTTT. It translates to CASSLLAGGVDTQYF.